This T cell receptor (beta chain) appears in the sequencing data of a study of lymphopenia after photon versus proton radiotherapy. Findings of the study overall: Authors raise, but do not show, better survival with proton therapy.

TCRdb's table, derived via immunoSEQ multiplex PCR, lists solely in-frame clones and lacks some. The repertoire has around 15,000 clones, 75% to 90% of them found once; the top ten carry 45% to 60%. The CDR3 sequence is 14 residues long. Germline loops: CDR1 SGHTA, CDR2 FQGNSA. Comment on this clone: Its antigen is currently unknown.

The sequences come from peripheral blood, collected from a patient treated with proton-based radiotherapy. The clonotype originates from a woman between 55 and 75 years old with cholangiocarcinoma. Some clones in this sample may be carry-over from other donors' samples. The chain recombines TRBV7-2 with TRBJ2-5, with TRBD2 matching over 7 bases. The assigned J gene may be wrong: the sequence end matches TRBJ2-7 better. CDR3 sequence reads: CASSRRTSSDEQYF. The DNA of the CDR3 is TGTGCCAGCAGCCGACGGACTAGTAGCGACGAGCAGTACTTC.